Shown below are 13 T cell receptor beta chains from a single sample sequenced in a study of shared clonotypes between healthy human individuals. Libraries were prepared by immunoSEQ multiplex PCR; TCRdb keeps only in-frame clonotypes and omits some of them. Of under 1,100,000 clones in the sample, approximately 68% were seen once. The sample was memory CD4+ T cells sorted from blood. The subset was: CD45RA-negative fraction. These TCRs come from a man between 18 and 29 years old in good health.

The chain is built from TRBV14 and TRBJ1-1; 9 bases align to TRBD1. The V gene's germline CDR1 is SGHDN and CDR2 FVKESK. The J segment lost 5 bases and the V segment lost 7 bases, leaving 8 bases of the junction unmatched. The CDR3 is 14 residues long. CDR3 region: CASTNKQGATEAFF. The DNA for the CDR3 is TGTGCCAGCACGAACAAACAGGGGGCGACTGAAGCTTTCTTT.

The V gene is TRBV4-3, the J gene TRBJ2-5; D is ambiguous. CDR3 size: 13 residues. CDR1 is LGHNA, CDR2 YSLEER, per germline. V was pared by 0 bases and J by 6 bases, with 8 bases between. CDR3 loop: CASSQDHGKTQYF. The CDR3, as DNA: TGCGCCAGCAGCCAAGATCACGGCAAGACCCAGTACTTC.

This chain links TRBV6-6 with TRBJ2-2; D gene uncertain. Germline values: CDR1 MNHNY, CDR2 SVGAGI (reference sequence). V was pared by 5 bases and J by 6 bases, with 7 bases between. This CDR3 is 12 amino acids long. DNA for the CDR3: TGTGCCAGCAGTCGGCGATCCGGGGAGCTGTTTTTT. Its protein product is CASSRRSGELFF.

The V and J genes are TRBV28 and TRBJ2-1, with D hard to call. CDR1 and CDR2 (germline): MDHEN, SYDVKM. This CDR3 is built from 13 residues. Trimming cost V 6 bases and J 7 bases, with 13 bases left between them. In DNA, the CDR3 is TGTGCCAGCAGCTACGCCTTGTATAATGAGCAGTTCTTC. This encodes CASSYALYNEQFF.

The J gene is TRBJ1-1, the V gene TRBV10-3; perhaps TRBD1 as D (6 bases). The V and J ends lost 10 bases and 5 bases respectively, with 17 bases between them. Germline CDR1 reads ENHRY; CDR2 reads SYGVKD. The CDR3 is 13 residues long. The CDR3 region has the DNA TGTGCCACCGGACCGGGGGGCGTTACTGAAGCTTTCTTT. This translates into CATGPGGVTEAFF.

DNA for the CDR3: TGTGCCAGTAAGAAGGGGATAAACACTGAAGCTTTCTTT. This encodes CASKKGINTEAFF. The genes are TRBV19 and TRBJ1-1; weak D call: TRBD1 (5 bases). Germline values: CDR1 LNHDA, CDR2 SQIVND (reference sequence). CDR3 length equals 13 residues. Trimming removed 7 bases at V and 2 bases at J, with 11 bases between.

This clone was recorded at least ten times. The CDR3 DNA is TGTGCCAGCACGAGAAAGGGGCGCTTCTGTGGGTCTCAGCCCCAGCATTTT. Translation: CASTRKGRFCGSQPQHF. This chain joins TRBV21-1 and TRBJ1-5; the table gives TRBD1 as D, unverified against the DNA. TRBV21-1 is designated a pseudogene. The CDR3 is 17 amino acids.

The chain employs TRBV29-1 and TRBJ2-7; D perhaps matches TRBD1 (6 bases). CDR1 is SQVTM, CDR2 ANQGSEA, per germline. This CDR3 comprises 12 residues. Trimming removed 6 bases at V and 0 bases at J, with 9 bases between. CDR3 nucleotide sequence: TGCAGCGTAAGCAGGGGCTCCTACGAGCAGTACTTC. This codes for CSVSRGSYEQYF.

The chain joins TRBV30 to TRBJ1-2, with D perhaps TRBD1 (5 bases). CDR1 GTSNPN and CDR2 SVGIG come from the germline V gene (reference sequence). V gave up 7 bases and J gave up 2 bases, with 8 bases separating them. The CDR3 runs to 11 residues. CDR3 sequence (DNA): TGTGCCTCCCGGGACAACTATGGCTACACCTTC. This translates into CASRDNYGYTF.

The chain employs TRBV15 and TRBJ1-1; D is perhaps TRBD1 (6 bases). Trimming took off 0 bases at V and 0 bases at J, with 17 bases between the two ends. Germline V gives CDR1 LNHNV, CDR2 YYDKDF (reference sequence). The CDR3 sequence is 18 residues long. CDR3 in DNA: TGTGCCACCAGCAGAGATTGGTGGCAGGGGATTATGAACACTGAAGCTTTCTTT. Its translation: CATSRDWWQGIMNTEAFF.

The genes are TRBV25-1 and TRBJ1-3; D unresolved. This CDR3 is built from 16 residues. The germline gives CDR1 MGHDK, CDR2 SYGVNS. The germline V and J ends were trimmed by 3 bases and 7 bases, with 19 bases remaining between them. CDR3 sequence reads: CASSEDPRKGRNTIYF. The CDR3 bases are TGTGCCAGCAGTGAGGATCCTCGGAAGGGCCGCAACACCATATATTTT.

The V gene is TRBV15, the J gene TRBJ1-4; no definite D call. This CDR3 spans 15 amino acids. V was shortened by 0 bases and J by 0 bases, with 5 bases between the two germline ends. CDR1 LNHNV and CDR2 YYDKDF come from the germline V gene (reference sequence). Here the CDR3 DNA reads TGTGCCACCAGCAGAGATGGTGCAACTAATGAAAAACTGTTTTTT. Protein sequence: CATSRDGATNEKLFF.

The J gene is TRBJ2-3, the V gene TRBV19; no firm D call. Germline CDR1 is LNHDA and CDR2 is SQIVND (reference sequence). V was clipped by 3 bases and J by 6 bases, with 13 bases between them. The CDR3 consists of 14 residues. The CDR3 DNA reads TGTGCCAGTAGTATCTCATCGGCGGTCGATACGCAGTATTTT. This encodes CASSISSAVDTQYF.